The 15 T cell receptor beta chains reported below all come from one sample, sequenced in a study of T cells in Graves' hyperthyroidism and ophthalmopathy. It was RNA transcripts that yielded the amplified TCR beta CDR3 regions. HTBI primers were employed in a first-round RT-PCR of the TCR CDR3. One entry per CDR3 protein results from TCRdb running MiXCR on the multiplex PCR reads. The table records 300,000 to 500,000 distinct CDR3 sequences, approximately 15% of them present only once. Sample: blood. These TCRs come from a woman in her 30s with Graves' hyperthyroidism.

This clonotype was picked up many times. V gene TRBV5-1 combines with J gene TRBJ2-3; TRBD1 is a possible D gene (5 bases). V was cut by 0 bases and J by 0 bases, with 8 bases left in between. The CDR3 extends over 15 amino acids. CDR1 is SGHRS and CDR2 is YFSETQ in the germline V gene. CDR3 sequence (DNA): TGCGCCAGCAGCTTGGGATCAGGGAGCACAGATACGCAGTATTTT. Translated: CASSLGSGSTDTQYF.

This clonotype was detected only a few times. V is TRBV11-2 and J is TRBJ2-5; tentatively, D is TRBD1 or TRBD2 (5 bases each). The V end was cut by 5 bases, the J end by 2 bases, with 12 bases between. CDR1 is SGHAT, CDR2 FQNNGV, per germline. The CDR3 spans 14 residues. CDR3 bases: TGTGCCAGCAGCCAGATGGGGGTTCAAGAGACCCAGTACTTC. Its protein is CASSQMGVQETQYF.

The chain uses TRBV9 and TRBJ1-6, with TRBD1 as a possible D gene (6 bases). Trimming removed 0 bases from V and 10 bases from J, with 17 bases in between. Germline CDR1 SGDLS, CDR2 YYNGEE. The length of the CDR3 is 16 residues. This CDR3 reads CASSVATGGAESPLHF. DNA for the CDR3: TGTGCCAGCAGCGTAGCTACGGGGGGCGCGGAATCACCCCTCCACTTT. The entire variable domain, with the rest obtained from reference TRBV9 and TRBJ1-6, is as follows: DSGVTQTPKHLITATGQRVTLRCSPRSGDLSVYWYQQSLDQGLQFLIQYYNGEERAKGNILERFSAQQFPDLHSELNLSSLELGDSALYFCASSVATGGAESPLHFGNGTRLTVT.

This clonotype was counted between two and nine times. The chain is built from TRBV9 and TRBJ2-1; 9 positions agree with TRBD2. This CDR3 comprises 16 residues. Germline trimming cut 0 bases from V and 2 bases from J; bases unmatched to any gene: 3. Germline V gene lookup returns CDR1 SGDLS and CDR2 YYNGEE. In DNA form, the CDR3 reads TGTGCCAGCAGCGTAGGTGCGGGAGGGACCTACAATGAGCAGTTCTTC. This translates into CASSVGAGGTYNEQFF.

To note about this clonotype: A much larger clonotype is one base distant, so this may be a read error. The J gene is TRBJ2-3, the V gene TRBV27, with D hard to call. The length of the CDR3 is 16 residues. The germline CDR1 and CDR2 sequences are MNHEY and SMNVEV (reference sequence). V was clipped by 3 bases and J by 0 bases, with 13 bases between them. CDR3 in DNA: TGTGCCAGCAGTTTTGATCCGGCGCCTAGCACAGATACGCAGTATTTT. Protein product: CASSFDPAPSTDTQYF.

As to this clonotype: A junction boundary mismatches the germline segment, possibly from a read error. The V and J genes are TRBV28 and TRBJ1-5; D is ambiguous. Germline assignment: CDR1 MDHEN and CDR2 SYDVKM. The CDR3 length is 15 residues. CDR3 sequence reads: CATSDPACANQPQHF. In DNA, the CDR3 is TGTGCCACCAGTGATCCAGCATGCGCCAATCAGCCCCAGCATTTT.

The V call is TRBV7-8, the J call TRBJ1-2, with 9 bases fitting TRBD1. V shed 4 bases and J 6 bases; nucleotides not matched to a gene: 6. CDR3 length: 14 amino acids. Germline V gene data show CDR1 as SGHVS and CDR2 as FQNEAQ. The CDR3 protein is CASSWDRVPDGYTF. CDR3 bases: TGTGCCAGCAGCTGGGACAGGGTCCCGGATGGCTACACCTTC.

This clonotype was detected ten times or more. This rearrangement joins TRBV7-3 to TRBJ1-1, with a possible D match to TRBD1 (6 bases). In germline, CDR1 is SGHTA, CDR2 FQGTGA. Trimming took off 4 bases at V and 2 bases at J, with 11 bases between the two ends. This CDR3 is built from 14 residues. The CDR3 is CASSSGHANTEAFF. The CDR3 DNA reads as TGTGCCAGCAGCTCGGGACACGCCAACACTGAAGCTTTCTTT.

This clonotype was observed a few times. A much larger clone sits a single nucleotide away, making a read error possible. V usage is TRBV20-1 and J usage is TRBJ1-1; a weak D match, TRBD1 (5 bases). This CDR3 comprises 13 residues. The germline gives CDR1 DFQATT, CDR2 SNEGSKA (reference sequence). The CDR3 protein is CSAPGRVNTEASF. The CDR3, as DNA: TGCAGTGCGCCGGGCAGGGTGAACACTGAAGCTTCCTTT.

This clonotype was observed a handful of times. V and J are TRBV11-2 and TRBJ1-3, with D unresolved. The germline V gene encodes CDR1 SGHAT and CDR2 FQNNGV. The V end was cut by 5 bases, the J end by 0 bases, with 8 bases between. The CDR3 consists of 14 residues. The chain's CDR3 is CASSRAISGNTIYF. The CDR3 DNA sequence: TGTGCCAGCAGCAGAGCGATCTCTGGAAACACCATATATTTT.

The chain couples TRBV29-1 to TRBJ2-5; D uncertain. The germline gives CDR1 SQVTM, CDR2 ANQGSEA. This CDR3 has 11 amino acids. V was cut by 7 bases and J by 7 bases, with 13 bases left in between. The CDR3 bases are TGCAGCGCCTCACTCATGGGGACCCAGTACTTC. It encodes CSASLMGTQYF.

This clonotype has ten or more counts. The chain uses TRBV20-1 and TRBJ1-1; no definite D call. This CDR3 has 13 residues. Germline CDR1 reads DFQATT; CDR2 reads SNEGSKA (reference sequence). V lost 3 bases and J lost 7, with 15 bases in between. The CDR3 loop reads CSARVSGYGEAFF. Written as DNA, the CDR3 is TGCAGTGCTAGGGTCTCTGGCTACGGTGAAGCTTTCTTT.

The J gene is TRBJ2-7, the V gene TRBV10-1; D unresolved. The germline V and J ends were trimmed by 4 bases and 6 bases, with 13 bases remaining between them. This CDR3 contains 13 residues. Germline CDR1 is WNHNN and CDR2 is SYGVQD (reference sequence). CDR3 in DNA: TGCGCCAGCAGTGCGAGCCCCCAGGCCGAGCAGTACTTC. It translates to CASSASPQAEQYF.

This clonotype was counted at least ten times. The V call is TRBV3-1, the J call TRBJ2-7; 10 positions agree with TRBD1. Germline V lookup: CDR1 LGHDT, CDR2 YNNKEL (reference sequence). This CDR3 comprises 16 residues. The J segment lost 2 bases and the V segment lost 3 bases, leaving 7 bases of the junction unmatched. CDR3: CASSHMGQGYTYEQYF. For the CDR3, the DNA is TGTGCCAGCAGCCATATGGGACAGGGGTACACCTACGAGCAGTACTTC.

This clonotype was seen many times. V is TRBV5-1 and J is TRBJ1-1; 9 nucleotides match TRBD1. V lost 8 bases to trimming and J lost 1 base; unmatched junction nucleotides: 9. The CDR3 loop spans 15 amino acids. Germline V CDR1 and CDR2: SGHRS, YFSETQ. The CDR3 loop is CASKNRQGGNTEAFF. DNA for the CDR3: TGCGCCAGTAAGAATAGACAGGGGGGGAACACTGAAGCTTTCTTT.